This is a list of T cell receptor beta chains from one sample in a study of T cell responses to AZD1222 COVID-19 vaccine. Sequencing was performed with immunoSEQ multiplex PCR; in TCRdb, only in-frame clones are kept and a portion is missing. Of 150,000 to 250,000 clones in the sample, roughly nine tenths are singletons; the top ten hold approximately 3.4%. This material consisted of peripheral blood, taken 28 days after the second AZD1222 dose. The receptors were sampled from an adult who received the AZD1222 COVID-19 vaccine. CDR3s include the opening cysteine and the closing phenylalanine or tryptophan. A D gene is named only where the DNA matches it firmly. Only some rows state a clone size, as once, few, many or a class for expanded clones.

j_call d_call v_call clone_size cdr3_aa cdr3_nt
TRBJ2-7 . TRBV2 . CASSYGPPVYYEQYF TGTGCCAGCAGTTACGGACCGCCCGTCTACTACGAGCAGTACTTC
TRBJ2-7 TRBD1 TRBV5-1 . CASSLGPGGVSYEQYF TGCGCCAGCAGCTTGGGCCCAGGGGGCGTCTCCTACGAGCAGTACTTC
TRBJ2-3 . TRBV11-2 . CASSPPGTDTQYF TGTGCCAGCAGCCCCCCCGGCACAGATACGCAGTATTTT
TRBJ2-2 . TRBV3-1/TRBV3-2 . CASSSRDEYTGELFF TGTGCCAGCAGCTCCCGGGACGAATACACCGGGGAGCTGTTTTTT
TRBJ2-7 TRBD1 TRBV6-6 . CASSDDREPYEQYF TGTGCCAGCAGTGACGACAGGGAACCCTACGAGCAGTACTTC
TRBJ2-3 TRBD2 TRBV7-9 . CASSNRLAGEEYF TGTGCCAGCAGCAATCGACTAGCGGGAGAAGAGTATTTT
TRBJ1-1 TRBD1 TRBV7-2 . CASSQSTGGRNTEAFF TGTGCCAGCAGCCAATCGACAGGGGGCAGGAACACTGAAGCTTTCTTT
TRBJ2-2 TRBD1 TRBV24-1 . CATNDRGDTGELFF TGTGCCACCAATGACAGGGGCGACACCGGGGAGCTGTTTTTT
TRBJ2-3 TRBD1 TRBV19 . CASSDYRDSLGEDTQYF TGTGCCAGTAGCGACTACCGGGACAGCCTTGGAGAGGATACGCAGTATTTT
TRBJ2-7 . TRBV5-5 . CASRTYGSNLLEQYF TGTGCCAGCAGGACCTACGGATCAAATTTATTGGAGCAGTACTTC
TRBJ2-7 . TRBV7-9 . CASSSAYEQYF TGTGCCAGCAGCTCAGCCTACGAGCAGTACTTC
TRBJ2-1 . TRBV28 . CASRRGNEQFF TGTGCCAGCAGAAGGGGGAATGAGCAGTTCTTC
TRBJ1-4 . TRBV19 . CASSMTDNEKLFF TGTGCCAGTAGTATGACAGATAATGAAAAACTGTTTTTT
TRBJ2-1 . TRBV7-3 . CASSFDGGGKYNEQFF TGTGCCAGCAGCTTTGATGGGGGCGGAAAGTACAATGAGCAGTTCTTC
TRBJ1-1 . TRBV20-1 . CSAREREKAFF TGCAGTGCTAGAGAAAGGGAAAAAGCTTTCTTT
TRBJ1-6 . TRBV7-3 . CASSLGPWVGSPLHF TGTGCCAGCAGCTTAGGGCCCTGGGTGGGGTCACCCCTCCACTTT
TRBJ1-3 . TRBV5-5 . CASSRLLAGPPFRSGNTIYF TGTGCCAGCAGCCGTTTATTGGCAGGGCCACCTTTCCGCTCTGGAAACACCATATATTTT
TRBJ2-3 . TRBV4-2 . CASSQGKAADTQYF TGTGCCAGCAGCCAAGGCAAAGCTGCAGATACGCAGTATTTT
TRBJ2-2 . TRBV7-7 . CASTGTPNTGELFF TGTGCTAGCACCGGGACTCCCAACACCGGGGAGCTGTTTTTT
TRBJ1-4 . TRBV6-5 once CASKQGDEKLFF TGTGCCAGCAAACAAGGGGATGAAAAACTGTTTTTT
TRBJ1-5 . TRBV28 . CASRVGGIGNQPQHF TGTGCCAGCAGAGTGGGGGGAATCGGCAATCAGCCCCAGCATTTT
TRBJ2-1 TRBD2 TRBV10-2 . CASAGTSGRGSYNEQFF TGCGCCAGCGCCGGGACTAGCGGGAGGGGGTCCTACAATGAGCAGTTCTTC
TRBJ2-1 TRBD2 TRBV28 . CASSPPGLATEQFF TGTGCCAGCAGTCCACCGGGACTAGCGACTGAGCAGTTCTTC
TRBJ2-3 TRBD2 TRBV19 . CASSKTSASTDTQYF TGTGCCAGTAGTAAGACTAGCGCCAGCACAGATACGCAGTATTTT
TRBJ2-7 TRBD2 TRBV7-2 many CASSPGLAGARYSYEQYF TGTGCCAGCAGCCCAGGACTAGCGGGAGCCCGATACTCCTACGAGCAGTACTTC
TRBJ1-5 . TRBV15 . CATSREQGGGQPQHF TGTGCCACCAGCAGAGAACAGGGAGGAGGTCAGCCCCAGCATTTT
TRBJ2-7 . TRBV7-2 few CASSLIGIQPDSYEQYF TGTGCCAGCAGCTTAATCGGTATTCAACCCGACTCCTACGAGCAGTACTTC
TRBJ1-1 . TRBV5-1 . CASSSDGPNTEAFF TGCGCCAGCAGCTCCGACGGACCAAACACTGAAGCTTTCTTT
TRBJ2-7 . TRBV11-2 . CASSSIRVRLNYEQYF TGTGCCAGCAGCTCGATACGAGTAAGACTAAACTACGAGCAGTACTTC
TRBJ1-1 . TRBV7-9 . CASSPRAGGATEAFF TGTGCCAGCAGCCCTAGGGCGGGGGGGGCTACTGAAGCTTTCTTT
TRBJ2-2 TRBD1 TRBV7-3 . CASSSDRAGELFF TGTGCCAGCAGCTCCGACAGGGCCGGGGAGCTGTTTTTT
TRBJ2-1 . TRBV9 . CASSVSSAYNEQFF TGTGCCAGCAGCGTGTCTAGCGCATACAATGAGCAGTTCTTC
TRBJ2-5 TRBD1 TRBV29-1 . CSAQGTVPETQYF TGCAGCGCCCAAGGGACAGTCCCAGAGACCCAGTACTTC
TRBJ2-5 . TRBV10-2 . CASSDARFQETQYF TGCGCCAGCAGTGACGCGAGGTTCCAAGAGACCCAGTACTTC
TRBJ2-7 . TRBV5-1 . CASSLAVGAGDYEQYF TGCGCCAGCAGCTTGGCCGTAGGGGCAGGGGACTACGAGCAGTACTTC
TRBJ2-5 . TRBV30 . CAWRATGSETQYF TGTGCCTGGAGGGCAACAGGGTCTGAGACCCAGTACTTC